The present TCR beta chain was sequenced within a study of response to subunit inactivated influenza vaccine. Points from the study as a whole: Authors suggested each seasonal flu vaccination may recruit only limited numbers of new T cells.

TCRdb reanalysed the RT-PCR reads using MiXCR and keeps one entry per CDR3 protein. This sample carries just over 300,000 distinct CDR3 sequences, about 20% of them seen once, and the ten largest clones take about a tenth. This clonotype was counted between two and nine times. Its matching antigen is unknown. V lost 3 bases and J lost 7, with 12 bases in between. Germline V gene sequence: CDR1 SGHDN, CDR2 FVKESK. The CDR3 loop spans 13 amino acids. Material: PBMCs from blood, obtained approximately 22 months after vaccination. The source is a man aged 45 to 70 who received an inactivated influenza vaccine. V usage is TRBV14 and J usage is TRBJ2-5, with TRBD1 as a possible D gene (6 bases). The CDR3 DNA follows: TGTGCCAGCAGCCACACAGGGTCTGGGACCCAGTACTTC. This sequence encodes CASSHTGSGTQYF.